Shown below are 13 T cell receptor beta chains from a single sample sequenced in a study of T cell repertoires in cytomegalovirus infection. These receptors' targets are unknown. TCRdb re-called the reads through MiXCR, storing one row per CDR3 protein. The sample records roughly 280,000 distinct CDR3 sequences, 22% being singletons. Sequenced here: cultured PBMCs, sampled from culture after CMV antigen stimulation. The receptor set was obtained from a human donor in good health (CMV status not recorded). Some clones in this sample may be carry-over from other donors' samples.

The genes are TRBV27 and TRBJ2-7; a weak D match, TRBD2 (5 bases). The germline gives CDR1 MNHEY, CDR2 SMNVEV (reference sequence). V was trimmed by 4 bases and J by 7 bases, leaving 17 bases between them. This CDR3 has 14 residues. DNA of the CDR3: TGTGCCAGCAGTTCCGATGGTCACCCGGGAGAGCAGTACGTC. It is translated as CASSSDGHPGEQYV.

The CDR3 here is CASSLHSDNEQFF. CDR3 DNA sequence: TGTGCCAGCAGTCTTCACAGTGACAATGAGCAGTTCTTC. The V call is TRBV6-2 or TRBV6-3, the J call TRBJ2-1; D is ambiguous. Trimming left V 5 bases short and J 5 bases short, with 10 bases between. The CDR3 covers 13 residues. The germline gives CDR1 MNHEY, CDR2 SVGEGT.

This clonotype was seen a few times. This chain uses TRBV12-3 or TRBV12-4 with TRBJ2-1; the D gene is possibly TRBD1 (8 bases). The CDR3 totals 14 residues. V was shortened by 8 bases and J by 4 bases, with 15 bases between the two germline ends. CDR3 loop: CASFRGREYNEQFF. Written as DNA, the CDR3 is TGTGCCAGCTTCAGGGGGCGGGAGTACAATGAGCAGTTCTTC.

The CDR3 bases are TGTGCCAGTAGTGGTACGGAGGCAGGAGCCTCTGGAAACACCATATATTTT. Protein: CASSGTEAGASGNTIYF. The chain combines TRBV19 with TRBJ1-3; no reliable D call. The CDR3 runs 17 residues. Trimming removed 5 bases from V and 0 bases from J, with 17 bases in between. The germline V gene encodes CDR1 LNHDA and CDR2 SQIVND (reference sequence).

The rearrangement uses TRBV27 and TRBJ2-1, with 9 bases aligning to TRBD2. The germline gives CDR1 MNHEY, CDR2 SMNVEV (reference sequence). This CDR3 is built from 15 residues. The V segment lost 5 bases and the J segment 4 bases; nucleotides outside the gene matches: 6. The CDR3 reads CASSTRTSVYNEQFF. The DNA for the CDR3 is TGTGCCAGCAGTACAAGGACTAGCGTATACAATGAGCAGTTCTTC.

This clonotype was counted ten times or more. The chain combines TRBV7-2 with TRBJ2-3; tentative D call: TRBD2 (6 bases). From germline, CDR1 is SGHTA and CDR2 FQGNSA. Trimming left V 3 bases short and J 4 bases short, with 8 bases between. This CDR3 contains 13 residues. CDR3 nucleotides: TGTGCCAGCAGCTTCGGGGGTTCAGATACGCAGTATTTT. It encodes CASSFGGSDTQYF.

This clonotype was recorded a few times. The chain joins TRBV12-3 or TRBV12-4 to TRBJ1-1; D is ambiguous. CDR3 size: 13 residues. Between the trimmed V and J ends, which lost 3 bases and 0 bases, there was a span of 5 bases. In DNA, the CDR3 is TGTGCCAGCAGTTTCACAGTGAACACTGAAGCTTTCTTT. Translating it yields CASSFTVNTEAFF.

This clonotype showed up many times. CDR3: CASSLYHRTSGNYNEQFF. CDR3 nucleotide sequence: TGTGCCAGCAGCCTATACCACCGGACTAGCGGGAACTACAATGAGCAGTTCTTC. V gene TRBV7-2 combines with J gene TRBJ2-1; 12 bases are shared with TRBD2. Germline-derived CDR1 and CDR2 are SGHTA and FQGNSA. Trimming at V came to 5 bases and at J to 3 bases, leaving 11 bases not matched to a gene. The CDR3 is 18 residues long.

This rearrangement joins TRBV27 to TRBJ2-7; D not certain. The CDR3 is made up of 13 amino acids. Germline lookup yields CDR1 MNHEY and CDR2 SMNVEV (reference sequence). Trimming pared 0 bases from V and 4 bases from J, leaving 7 bases between. The CDR3: CASSLSGKYEQYF. The CDR3 nucleotides are TGTGCCAGCAGTTTATCAGGGAAGTACGAGCAGTACTTC.

This clonotype was counted between two and nine times. V is TRBV11-2 and J is TRBJ1-1, with D possibly being TRBD1 (6 bases). The CDR3 is made up of 16 amino acids. Germline assignment: CDR1 SGHAT and CDR2 FQNNGV. V lost 1 base and J lost 6, with 18 bases in between. CDR3 coding DNA: TGTGCCAGCAGCTTAGCGTTCGCAGGGGACGATTCTGAAGCTTTCTTT. Translation: CASSLAFAGDDSEAFF.

This clonotype was seen a few times. V is TRBV7-2 and J is TRBJ1-4; 7 bases line up with TRBD1. The CDR3 is 17 residues long. The ends lost 1 base at V and 8 bases at J; junction bases unmatched: 13. The V gene's germline CDR1 is SGHTA and CDR2 FQGNSA. Here the CDR3 DNA reads TGTGCCAGCAGCTTAGTCGGCAGGGGGGCGCAGGGAGAAAAACTGTTTTTT. Translation gives CASSLVGRGAQGEKLFF.

This clonotype was observed a handful of times. This sequence joins TRBV4-1 and TRBJ1-3; D is unclear. This CDR3 has 15 residues. Germline V gives CDR1 MGHRA, CDR2 YSYEKL. Trimming shortened V by 0 bases and J by 0 bases, and 6 bases separated the two germline ends. CDR3 nucleotides: TGCGCCAGCAGCCAAGATAAGGGCTCTGGAAACACCATATATTTT. This gives the protein CASSQDKGSGNTIYF.

In this sample, this clonotype turned up a few times. V usage is TRBV27 and J usage is TRBJ2-1; D remains unclear. The germline V gene encodes CDR1 MNHEY and CDR2 SMNVEV (reference sequence). The V gene lost 4 bases and the J gene lost 0 bases, with 7 bases spanning the gap. CDR3 length: 14 amino acids. The CDR3 reads CASSSMSSYNEQFF. The CDR3 region has the DNA TGTGCCAGCAGTTCTATGAGCTCCTACAATGAGCAGTTCTTC.